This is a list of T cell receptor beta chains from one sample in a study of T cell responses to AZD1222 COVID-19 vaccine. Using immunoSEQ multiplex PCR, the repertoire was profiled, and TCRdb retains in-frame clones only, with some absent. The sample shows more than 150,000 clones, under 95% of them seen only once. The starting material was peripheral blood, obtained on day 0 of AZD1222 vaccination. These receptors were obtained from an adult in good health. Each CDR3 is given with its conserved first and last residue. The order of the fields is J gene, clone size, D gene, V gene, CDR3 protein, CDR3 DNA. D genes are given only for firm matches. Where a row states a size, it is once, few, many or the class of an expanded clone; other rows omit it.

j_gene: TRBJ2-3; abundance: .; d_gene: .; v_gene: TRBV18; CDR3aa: CASSPQGLAYSTDTQYF; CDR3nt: TGTGCCAGCTCACCGCAGGGGTTGGCTTACTCCACAGATACGCAGTATTTT
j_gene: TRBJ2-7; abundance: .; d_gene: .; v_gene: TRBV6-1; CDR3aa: CASSESQSSYEQYF; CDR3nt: TGTGCCAGCAGTGAATCCCAGAGCTCCTACGAGCAGTACTTC
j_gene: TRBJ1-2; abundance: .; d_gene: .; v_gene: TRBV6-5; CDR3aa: CASSLERAPYGYTF; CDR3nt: TGTGCCAGCAGCTTAGAGAGGGCACCCTATGGCTACACCTTC
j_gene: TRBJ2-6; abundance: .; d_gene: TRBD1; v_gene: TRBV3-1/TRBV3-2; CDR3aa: CASSAGTGNSGANVLTF; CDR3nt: TGTGCCAGCAGCGCCGGGACAGGGAACTCTGGGGCCAACGTCCTGACTTTC
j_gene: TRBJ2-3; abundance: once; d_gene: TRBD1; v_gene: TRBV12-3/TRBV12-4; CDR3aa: CASSSTGADTQYF; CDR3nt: TGTGCCAGCAGTTCGACAGGGGCAGATACGCAGTATTTT
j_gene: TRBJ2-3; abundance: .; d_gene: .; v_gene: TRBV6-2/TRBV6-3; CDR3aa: CASSYTPGTSSSDTQYF; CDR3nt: TGTGCCAGCAGTTACACCCCCGGGACTTCGAGCTCAGATACGCAGTATTTT
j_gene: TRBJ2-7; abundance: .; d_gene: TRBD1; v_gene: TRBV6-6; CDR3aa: CASSQRTGRVFFYEQYF; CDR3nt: TGTGCCAGCAGTCAAAGGACAGGGCGGGTTTTTTTCTACGAGCAGTACTTC
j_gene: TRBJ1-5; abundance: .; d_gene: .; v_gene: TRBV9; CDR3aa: CASSVGSEGRQSQHF; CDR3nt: TGTGCCAGCAGCGTAGGATCTGAGGGTCGACAGTCCCAGCATTTT
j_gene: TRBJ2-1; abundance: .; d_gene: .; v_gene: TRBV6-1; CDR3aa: CASSEDIGGYEQFF; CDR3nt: TGTGCCAGCAGTGAAGACATTGGGGGGTATGAGCAGTTCTTC
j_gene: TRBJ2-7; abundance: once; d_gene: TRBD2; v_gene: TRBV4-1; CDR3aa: CASSRTSGGYEQYF; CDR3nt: TGCGCCAGCAGCCGGACTAGCGGGGGGTACGAGCAGTACTTC
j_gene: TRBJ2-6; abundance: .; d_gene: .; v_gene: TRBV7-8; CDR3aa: CASSEDKFSGVVSGANVLTF; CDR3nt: TGTGCCAGCAGCGAAGATAAGTTTTCGGGGGTCGTCTCTGGGGCCAACGTCCTGACTTTC
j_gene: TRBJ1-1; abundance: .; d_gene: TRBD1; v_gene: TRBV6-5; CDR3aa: CASRQDRTNTEAFF; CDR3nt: TGTGCCAGCAGGCAGGACAGGACGAACACTGAAGCTTTCTTT
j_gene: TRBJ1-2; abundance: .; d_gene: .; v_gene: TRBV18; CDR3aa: CASSPERGTAHGYTF; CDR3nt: TGTGCCAGCTCACCAGAAAGGGGGACGGCCCATGGCTACACCTTC
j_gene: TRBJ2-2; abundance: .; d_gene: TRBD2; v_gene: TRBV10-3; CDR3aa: CAISESPSGTGELFF; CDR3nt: TGTGCCATCAGTGAGTCCCCTAGCGGCACCGGGGAGCTGTTTTTT
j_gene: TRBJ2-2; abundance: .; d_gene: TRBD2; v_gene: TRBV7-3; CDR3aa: CASSLGPGGRSTGELFF; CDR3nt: TGTGCCAGCAGCTTAGGCCCGGGGGGGCGAAGCACCGGGGAGCTGTTTTTT
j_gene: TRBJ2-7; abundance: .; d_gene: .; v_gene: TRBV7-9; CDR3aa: CASSLALGNEQYF; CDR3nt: TGTGCCAGCAGCTTAGCTTTAGGTAACGAGCAGTACTTC
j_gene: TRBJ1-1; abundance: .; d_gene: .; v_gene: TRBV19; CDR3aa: CASSTTARAEAFF; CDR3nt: TGTGCCAGTAGTACCACAGCGAGGGCTGAAGCTTTCTTT
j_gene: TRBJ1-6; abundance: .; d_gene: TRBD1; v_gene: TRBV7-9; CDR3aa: CASSRSMTGVNSPLHF; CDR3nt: TGTGCCAGCAGCAGATCCATGACAGGGGTTAATTCACCCCTCCACTTT
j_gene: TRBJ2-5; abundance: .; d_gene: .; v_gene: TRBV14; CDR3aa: CASSVISGRVETQYF; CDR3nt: TGTGCCAGCAGCGTCATTTCAGGGAGAGTGGAGACCCAGTACTTC
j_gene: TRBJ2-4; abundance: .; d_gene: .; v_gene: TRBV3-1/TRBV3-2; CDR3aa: CASSPTSRNIQYF; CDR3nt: TGTGCCAGCAGCCCCACTAGTCGGAACATTCAGTACTTC
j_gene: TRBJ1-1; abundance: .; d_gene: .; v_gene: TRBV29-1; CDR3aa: CSVDASNTEAFF; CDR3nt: TGCAGCGTTGACGCCTCGAACACTGAAGCTTTCTTT
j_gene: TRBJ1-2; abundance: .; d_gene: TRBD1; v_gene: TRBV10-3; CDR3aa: CAISASQGAANYGYTF; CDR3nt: TGTGCCATCAGCGCCTCCCAGGGGGCAGCAAACTATGGCTACACCTTC
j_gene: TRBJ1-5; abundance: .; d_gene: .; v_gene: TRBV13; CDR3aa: CASSLGRGQTNQPQHF; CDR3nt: TGTGCCAGCAGCTTAGGCAGAGGACAGACCAATCAGCCCCAGCATTTT
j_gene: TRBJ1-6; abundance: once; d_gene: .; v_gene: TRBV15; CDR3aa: CATSRVGGTNSPLHF; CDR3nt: TGTGCCACCAGCAGAGTAGGGGGAACTAATTCACCCCTCCACTTT
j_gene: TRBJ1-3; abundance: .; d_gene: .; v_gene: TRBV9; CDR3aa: CASRGKAGNTIYF; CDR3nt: TGTGCCAGCAGGGGTAAGGCTGGAAACACCATATATTTT
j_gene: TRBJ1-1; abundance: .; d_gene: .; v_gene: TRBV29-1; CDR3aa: CSVESDTNTEAFF; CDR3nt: TGCAGCGTTGAATCGGACACGAACACTGAAGCTTTCTTT
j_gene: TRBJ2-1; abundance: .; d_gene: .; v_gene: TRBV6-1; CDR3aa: CASSEKASPIYNEQFF; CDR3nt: TGTGCCAGCAGTGAAAAGGCTAGCCCCATCTACAATGAGCAGTTCTTC
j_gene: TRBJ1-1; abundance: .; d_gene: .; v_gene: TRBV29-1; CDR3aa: CSARSRSTEAFF; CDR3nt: TGCAGCGCCAGAAGCAGGTCGACTGAAGCTTTCTTT
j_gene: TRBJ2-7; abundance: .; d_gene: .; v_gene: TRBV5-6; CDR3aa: CASSMTGDAYEQYF; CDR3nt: TGTGCCAGCAGCATGACGGGAGATGCGTACGAGCAGTACTTC
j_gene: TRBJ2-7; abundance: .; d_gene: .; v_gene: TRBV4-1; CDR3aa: CASSFRERGSNEQYF; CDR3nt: TGCGCCAGCAGCTTCCGGGAGAGGGGCTCTAACGAGCAGTACTTC
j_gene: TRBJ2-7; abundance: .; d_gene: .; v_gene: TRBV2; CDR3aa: CASSEDTGLHEQYF; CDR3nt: TGTGCCAGCAGTGAAGATACAGGATTGCACGAGCAGTACTTC
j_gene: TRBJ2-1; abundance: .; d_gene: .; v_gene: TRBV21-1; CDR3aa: CASSGLQGWEQFF; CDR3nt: TGTGCCAGCAGCGGACTCCAGGGCTGGGAGCAGTTCTTC
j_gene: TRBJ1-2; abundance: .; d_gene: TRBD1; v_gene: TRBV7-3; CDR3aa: CASSSLPTGEGGYTF; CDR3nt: TGTGCCAGCAGCTCCCTTCCAACAGGGGAAGGAGGCTACACCTTC
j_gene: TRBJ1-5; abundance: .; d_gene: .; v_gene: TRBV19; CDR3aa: CASSITGHQPQHF; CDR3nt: TGTGCCAGTAGTATAACAGGGCATCAGCCCCAGCATTTT
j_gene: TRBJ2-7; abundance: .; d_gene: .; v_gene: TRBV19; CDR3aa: CASSRAIKDYEQYF; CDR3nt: TGTGCCAGTAGTCGCGCGATAAAGGACTACGAGCAGTACTTC
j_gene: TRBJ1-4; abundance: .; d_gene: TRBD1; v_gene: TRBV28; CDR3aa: CASSFPGDRGKKLFF; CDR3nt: TGTGCCAGCAGTTTTCCCGGCGACAGGGGGAAAAAACTGTTTTTT
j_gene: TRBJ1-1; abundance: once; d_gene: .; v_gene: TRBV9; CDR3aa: CASSGAGVLTEAFF; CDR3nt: TGTGCCAGCAGCGGTGCAGGTGTTTTGACTGAAGCTTTCTTT
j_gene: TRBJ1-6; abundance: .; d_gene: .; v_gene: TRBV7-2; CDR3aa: CASSLDLGGSYNSPLHF; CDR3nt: TGTGCCAGCAGCTTAGATCTCGGGGGCTCCTATAATTCACCCCTCCACTTT
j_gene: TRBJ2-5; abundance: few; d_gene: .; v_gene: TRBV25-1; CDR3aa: CASSETSPGETQYF; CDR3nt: TGTGCCAGCAGTGAGACTAGTCCTGGAGAGACCCAGTACTTC
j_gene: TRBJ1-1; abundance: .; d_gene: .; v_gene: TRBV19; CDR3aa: CASSIAGTPNTEAFF; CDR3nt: TGTGCCAGTAGTATAGCCGGGACCCCTAACACTGAAGCTTTCTTT
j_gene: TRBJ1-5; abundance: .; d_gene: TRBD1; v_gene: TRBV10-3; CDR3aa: CAISDGQGRNQPQHF; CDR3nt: TGTGCCATCAGTGACGGACAGGGGCGCAATCAGCCCCAGCATTTT
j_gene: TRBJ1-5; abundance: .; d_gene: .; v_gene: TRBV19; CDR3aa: CASISPVGGVNQPQHF; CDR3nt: TGTGCCAGTATATCCCCCGTGGGGGGAGTCAATCAGCCCCAGCATTTT
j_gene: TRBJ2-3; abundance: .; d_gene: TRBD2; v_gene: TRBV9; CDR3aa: CASSPGGLAGFTDTQYF; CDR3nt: TGTGCCAGCAGCCCCGGGGGACTAGCGGGATTCACAGATACGCAGTATTTT
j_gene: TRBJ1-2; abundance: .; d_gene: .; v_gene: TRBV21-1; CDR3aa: CASSVRQGRTNYGYTF; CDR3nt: TGTGCCAGCAGCGTTCGACAGGGGCGCACTAACTATGGCTACACCTTC
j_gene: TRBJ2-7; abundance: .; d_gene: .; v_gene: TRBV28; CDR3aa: CASSFRAGSLSYEQYF; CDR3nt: TGTGCCAGCAGTTTCCGGGCGGGATCACTCTCCTACGAGCAGTACTTC
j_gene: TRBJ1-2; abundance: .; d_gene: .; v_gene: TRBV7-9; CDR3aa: CAYGRIGNTNYGYTF; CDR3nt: TGTGCCTATGGACGAATTGGGAATACTAACTATGGCTACACCTTC
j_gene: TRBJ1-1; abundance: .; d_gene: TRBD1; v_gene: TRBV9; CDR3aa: CASSLNRDRGRTEAFF; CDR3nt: TGTGCCAGCAGCCTTAACCGGGACAGGGGTCGGACTGAAGCTTTCTTT
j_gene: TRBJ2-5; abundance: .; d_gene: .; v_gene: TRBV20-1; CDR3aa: CSASLARDVRRETQYF; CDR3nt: TGCAGTGCTAGTTTGGCTAGGGATGTACGGCGAGAGACCCAGTACTTC
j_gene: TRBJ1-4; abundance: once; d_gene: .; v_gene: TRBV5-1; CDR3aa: CASSLVGATNEKLFF; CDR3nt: TGCGCCAGCAGCTTGGTTGGGGCAACTAATGAAAAACTGTTTTTT
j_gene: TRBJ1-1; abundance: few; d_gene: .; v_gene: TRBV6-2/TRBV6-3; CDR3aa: CASSYTNTEAFF; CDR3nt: TGTGCCAGCAGTTACACAAACACTGAAGCTTTCTTT
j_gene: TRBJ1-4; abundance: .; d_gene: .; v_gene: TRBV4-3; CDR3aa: CASSQEGTGIVEKLFF; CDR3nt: TGCGCCAGCAGCCAAGAGGGTACAGGGATAGTTGAAAAACTGTTTTTT
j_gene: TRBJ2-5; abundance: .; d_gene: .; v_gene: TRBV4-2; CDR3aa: CASSQRGQGDKETQYF; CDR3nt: TGTGCCAGCAGCCAACGGGGGCAGGGGGATAAGGAGACCCAGTACTTC
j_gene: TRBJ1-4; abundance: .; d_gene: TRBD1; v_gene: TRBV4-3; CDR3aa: CASSQETSGTANEKLFF; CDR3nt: TGCGCCAGCAGCCAAGAGACATCCGGGACAGCTAATGAAAAACTGTTTTTT
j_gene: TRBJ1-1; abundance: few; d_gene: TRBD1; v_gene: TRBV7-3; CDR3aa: CASSPQGASHEAFF; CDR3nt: TGTGCCAGCAGCCCGCAGGGGGCGTCCCACGAAGCTTTCTTT
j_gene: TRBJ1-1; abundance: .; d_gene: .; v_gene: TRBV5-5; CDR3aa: CASSPDQGRTTEAFF; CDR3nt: TGTGCCAGCAGCCCCGATCAGGGGCGGACCACTGAAGCTTTCTTT
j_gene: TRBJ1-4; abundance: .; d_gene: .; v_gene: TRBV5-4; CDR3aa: CASSFQGTNEKLFF; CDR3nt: TGTGCCAGCAGCTTTCAGGGCACTAATGAAAAACTGTTTTTT
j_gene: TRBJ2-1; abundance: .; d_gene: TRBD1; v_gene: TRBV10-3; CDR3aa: CAIANDGDRDPHEQFF; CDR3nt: TGTGCCATCGCAAATGATGGGGACAGGGACCCCCATGAGCAGTTCTTC
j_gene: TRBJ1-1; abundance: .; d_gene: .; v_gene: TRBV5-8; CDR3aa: CASSLDLGQMNTEAFF; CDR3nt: TGTGCCAGCAGCTTGGACCTGGGCCAGATGAACACTGAAGCTTTCTTT
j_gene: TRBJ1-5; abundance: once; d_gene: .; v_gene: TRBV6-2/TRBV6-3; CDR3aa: CASSYVIGGGNQPQHF; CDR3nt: TGTGCCAGCAGTTACGTGATAGGGGGAGGAAATCAGCCCCAGCATTTT
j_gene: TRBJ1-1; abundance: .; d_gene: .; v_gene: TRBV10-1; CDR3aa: CASSEWQRGMNTEAFF; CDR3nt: TGCGCCAGCAGTGAGTGGCAGAGGGGGATGAACACTGAAGCTTTCTTT